The 14 T cell receptor beta chains below all came from one sample that was sequenced in a study of OX40 agonist ivuxolimab in advanced cancers. Clones were sequenced by immunoSEQ multiplex PCR, and TCRdb holds only the in-frame ones, with some missing. The table records some 70,000 clones, around 80% of them present only once. Here the sequenced sample was CD4+ or CD8+ T cells sorted from blood, taken in a trial of the OX40 agonist ivuxolimab. The receptor source for this set is an adult with an advanced solid tumor such as melanoma, head and neck, liver or kidney cancer.

This clone was counted between two and nine times. This chain joins TRBV14 and TRBJ2-6; unclear D gene. The V gene lost 4 bases and the J gene lost 3 bases, with 7 bases spanning the gap. The CDR3 is 14 residues long. The V gene's germline CDR1 is SGHDN and CDR2 FVKESK. CDR3 sequence (DNA): TGTGCCAGCAGCCGCCTATTTGGGGCCAACGTCCTGACTTTC. Its protein is CASSRLFGANVLTF.

The chain employs TRBV5-1 and TRBJ2-1; TRBD1 matches 10 bases. CDR1 and CDR2 (germline): SGHRS, YFSETQ. There are 13 residues in the CDR3. V shed 4 bases and J 8 bases; nucleotides not matched to a gene: 3. The CDR3 protein is CASSADRGYEQFF. DNA for the CDR3: TGCGCCAGCAGCGCGGACAGGGGGTATGAGCAGTTCTTC.

The CDR3 reads CASSRENNEKLFF. CDR3 nucleotides: TGTGCCAGCAGCCGCGAGAATAATGAAAAACTGTTTTTT. J is TRBJ1-4 and V is TRBV7-8; D gene uncertain. Germline assignment: CDR1 SGHVS and CDR2 FQNEAQ. Between the trimmed V and J ends, which lost 5 bases and 4 bases, there was a span of 8 bases. CDR3 length equals 13 residues.

V gene TRBV7-9 combines with J gene TRBJ2-3; D tentatively fits TRBD1 or TRBD2 (6 bases each). With 1 base removed from V and 0 bases from J, the gap between germline ends came to 11 bases. This CDR3 spans 16 amino acids. Germline CDR1 SEHNR, CDR2 FQNEAQ (reference sequence). The CDR3 is CASSLDGGLSTDTQYF. DNA for the CDR3: TGTGCCAGCAGCTTAGATGGGGGGCTCAGCACAGATACGCAGTATTTT.

CDR3 bases: TGTGCCAGCAGTGGCCAGGTGACTCACTATGGCTACACCTTC. Translating gives CASSGQVTHYGYTF. The J gene is TRBJ1-2, the V gene TRBV28; the D is unclear. The germline gives CDR1 MDHEN, CDR2 SYDVKM. V was clipped by 5 bases and J by 3 bases, with 13 bases between them. CDR3 length equals 14 residues.

The chain couples TRBV9 to TRBJ2-7; TRBD1 aligns across 10 bases. The CDR3 has 14 amino acids. The ends lost 3 bases at V and 3 bases at J; junction bases unmatched: 3. The germline CDR1 and CDR2 sequences are SGDLS and YYNGEE. DNA of the CDR3: TGTGCCAGCAGCGCGGGACAGGGGTTCTACGAGCAGTACTTC. Its protein product is CASSAGQGFYEQYF.

The V gene is TRBV9, the J gene TRBJ2-2; unclear D gene. The V end lost 0 bases, the J end lost 7 bases, and 7 bases lay between the germline ends. The V gene's germline CDR1 is SGDLS and CDR2 YYNGEE. The CDR3 length is 13 residues. DNA for the CDR3: TGTGCCAGCAGCGTAGTCCAGAACGGGGAGCTGTTTTTT. This sequence encodes CASSVVQNGELFF. The variable domain in full, with the rest retrieved from reference TRBV9 and TRBJ2-2, is DSGVTQTPKHLITATGQRVTLRCSPRSGDLSVYWYQQSLDQGLQFLIQYYNGEERAKGNILERFSAQQFPDLHSELNLSSLELGDSALYFCASSVVQNGELFFGEGSRLTVL.

The chain combines TRBV19 with TRBJ1-4; TRBD1 agrees at 7 bases. In germline, CDR1 is LNHDA, CDR2 SQIVND (reference sequence). V lost 4 bases to trimming and J lost 6 bases; unmatched junction nucleotides: 5. There are 14 residues in the CDR3. The CDR3 region has the DNA TGTGCCAGTAGTAGACAGGGAGGGTATGAAAAACTGTTTTTT. Its protein product is CASSRQGGYEKLFF.

V usage is TRBV10-2 and J usage is TRBJ2-5, with D hard to call. This CDR3 is 14 amino acids long. Per germline, CDR1 WSHSY and CDR2 SAAADI. V dropped 2 bases and J dropped 2 bases, with 9 bases sitting between them. Here the CDR3 reads CASSEGWVQETQYF. CDR3 nucleotides: TGCGCCAGCAGTGAGGGCTGGGTTCAAGAGACCCAGTACTTC.

This chain connects TRBV19 to TRBJ1-1; tentative D call: TRBD1 (6 bases). V lost 1 base and J lost 7, with 7 bases in between. Germline CDR1 reads LNHDA; CDR2 reads SQIVND (reference sequence). The CDR3 is made up of 12 amino acids. In DNA form, the CDR3 reads TGTGCCAGTAGTATAGGACAGGATGAAGCTTTCTTT. Translating gives CASSIGQDEAFF. Using reference TRBV19 and TRBJ1-1 for the parts outside the CDR3, the full variable domain is DGGITQSPKYLFRKEGQNVTLSCEQNLNHDAMYWYRQDPGQGLRLIYYSQIVNDFQKGDIAEGYSVSREKKESFPLTVTSAQKNPTAFYLCASSIGQDEAFFGQGTRLTVV.

This chain joins TRBV5-1 and TRBJ2-2; maybe TRBD2 (6 bases). The CDR3 sequence is 17 residues long. Germline V gene sequence: CDR1 SGHRS, CDR2 YFSETQ. Trimming removed 5 bases at V and 6 bases at J, with 23 bases between. The CDR3 DNA is TGCGCCAGCAGTTCCCGTTTGGGTAGCGGTGAATCCGGGGAGCTGTTTTTT. Translated: CASSSRLGSGESGELFF.

This rearrangement joins TRBV2 to TRBJ2-1; D unresolved. This CDR3 has 11 residues. The germline V and J ends were trimmed by 3 bases and 7 bases, with 4 bases remaining between them. Germline V gene data show CDR1 as SNHLY and CDR2 as FYNNEI. The CDR3 bases are TGTGCCAGCAGTGATAATAATGAGCAGTTCTTC. It codes for CASSDNNEQFF.

The chain uses TRBV7-9 and TRBJ2-1, with no clear D. V lost 3 bases to trimming and J lost 5 bases, with 14 bases between them. This CDR3 spans 15 amino acids. The germline gives CDR1 SEHNR, CDR2 FQNEAQ (reference sequence). The CDR3 sequence is CASSLKGNPNNEQFF. The CDR3 coding sequence is TGTGCCAGCAGCTTGAAAGGGAACCCCAACAATGAGCAGTTCTTC.

DNA of the CDR3: TGTGCCAGCAGCGTAGATCCGGCAGGGCAAGATACGCAGTATTTT. Translating it yields CASSVDPAGQDTQYF. The chain is built from TRBV9 and TRBJ2-3; D is perhaps TRBD1 (5 bases). This CDR3 has 15 residues. The V and J ends lost 0 bases and 5 bases respectively, with 13 bases between them. CDR1 SGDLS and CDR2 YYNGEE come from the germline V gene. The complete variable domain, with remaining parts taken from reference TRBV9 and TRBJ2-3, reads DSGVTQTPKHLITATGQRVTLRCSPRSGDLSVYWYQQSLDQGLQFLIQYYNGEERAKGNILERFSAQQFPDLHSELNLSSLELGDSALYFCASSVDPAGQDTQYFGPGTRLTVL.